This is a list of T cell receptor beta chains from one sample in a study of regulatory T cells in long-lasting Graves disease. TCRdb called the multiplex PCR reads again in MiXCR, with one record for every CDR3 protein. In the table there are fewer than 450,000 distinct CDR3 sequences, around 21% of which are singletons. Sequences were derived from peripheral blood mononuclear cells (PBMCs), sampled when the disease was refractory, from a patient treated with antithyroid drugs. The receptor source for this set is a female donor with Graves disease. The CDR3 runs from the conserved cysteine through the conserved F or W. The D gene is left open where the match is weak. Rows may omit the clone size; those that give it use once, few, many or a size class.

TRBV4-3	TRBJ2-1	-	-	TGCGCCAGCAGCCGTCCCCGTCTTCCCTTTGGCGATGAGCAGTTCTTC	CASSRPRLPFGDEQFF
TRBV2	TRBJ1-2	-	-	TGTGCCAGCGGAGCAACAGACTATGGCTACACCTTC	CASGATDYGYTF
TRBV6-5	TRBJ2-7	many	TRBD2	TGTGCCAGCAGTTACTCGAAGGGACTAGCGGGAGGGCCAAGTTTGTACGAGCAGTACTTC	CASSYSKGLAGGPSLYEQYF
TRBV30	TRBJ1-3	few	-	TGTGCCTGGAGTAGCTTGAGAAACACCATATATTTT	CAWSSLRNTIYF
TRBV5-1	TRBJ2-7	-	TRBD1	TGCGCCAGCAGCTACCTACCGACAGGGGACTACGAGCAGTACTTC	CASSYLPTGDYEQYF
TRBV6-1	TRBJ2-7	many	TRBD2	TGTGCCAGCATCGGGACTAGTGGCCCCTACGAGCAGTACTTC	CASIGTSGPYEQYF
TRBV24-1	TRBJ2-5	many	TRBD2	TGTGCCACCAACCCTGGGACTAGCGGGGGTGAGACTCAGTACTTC	CATNPGTSGGETQYF
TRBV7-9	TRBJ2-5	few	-	TGTGCCAGCAGCGACGGTGGGTCGGGAGAGACCCAGTACTTC	CASSDGGSGETQYF
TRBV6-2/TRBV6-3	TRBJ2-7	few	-	TGTGCCAGCAGTTACCTGGCGGGTCGTTGGGACGAGCAGTACTTC	CASSYLAGRWDEQYF
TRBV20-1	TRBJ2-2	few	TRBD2	TGCAGTGCTAGAGTAGGGACTAGCAGGACCGGGGAGCTGTTTTTT	CSARVGTSRTGELFF
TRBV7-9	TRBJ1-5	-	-	TGTGCCAGCACCTCCACCGACAGCAGCAATCAGCCCCAGCATTTT	CASTSTDSSNQPQHF
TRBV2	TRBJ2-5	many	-	TGTGCCAGCAGTACCGCAGAGACCCAGTACTTC	CASSTAETQYF
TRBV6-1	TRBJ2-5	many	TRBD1	TGTGCCAGCAGTGAGAATCCGGGACAGGGGGAAGAGACCCAGTACTTC	CASSENPGQGEETQYF
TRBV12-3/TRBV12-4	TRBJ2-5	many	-	TGTGCCAGCAGTGGGGAGGAGACCCAGTACTTC	CASSGEETQYF
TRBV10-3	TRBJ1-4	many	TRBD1	TGTGCCATCAGTGAGTCGACAGGGGTGTATGAAAAACTGTTTTTT	CAISESTGVYEKLFF
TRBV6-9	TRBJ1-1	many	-	TGTGCCAGCAGTTACTCCATCATCGGCACTGAAGCTTTCTTT	CASSYSIIGTEAFF
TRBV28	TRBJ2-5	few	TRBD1	TGTGCCAGCAATATCGGGACAGGTCGTGGGACCCAGTACTTC	CASNIGTGRGTQYF
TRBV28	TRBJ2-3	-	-	TGTGCCAGCAGTTCCACCACAGACTACCACTTGGGCACAGATACGCAGTATTTT	CASSSTTDYHLGTDTQYF
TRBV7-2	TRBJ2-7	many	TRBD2	TGTGCCAGCAGACAACTAGCGGGAGGCCCCTACGAGCAGTACTTC	CASRQLAGGPYEQYF
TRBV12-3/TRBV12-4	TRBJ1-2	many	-	TGTGCCAGCAGTTTTACCCAGACCTATGGCTACACCTTC	CASSFTQTYGYTF
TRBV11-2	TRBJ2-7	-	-	TGTGCCAGCAGCCGTTCGACAGCCTCCTACGAGCAGTACTTC	CASSRSTASYEQYF
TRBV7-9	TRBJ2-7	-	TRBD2	TGTGCCAGCAGCTTGGGCCTAGCGGGCCACTACGAGCAGTACTTC	CASSLGLAGHYEQYF
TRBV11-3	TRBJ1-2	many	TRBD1	TGTGCCAGCAGCTTGGTCGCAGGGGGCAACTATGGCTACACCTTC	CASSLVAGGNYGYTF
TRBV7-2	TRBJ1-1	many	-	TGTGCCAGCAGCTCGGACTTCAGAGGGGACACTGAAGCTTTCTTT	CASSSDFRGDTEAFF
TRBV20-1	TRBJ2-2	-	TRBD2	TGCAGTGCTAGAGCCCTTACGGGAGGGCCGAACACCGGGGAGCTGTTTTTT	CSARALTGGPNTGELFF
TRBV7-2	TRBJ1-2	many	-	TGTGCCAGCAGCTTAGGAGTACAGGCCACTAACTATGGCTACACCTTC	CASSLGVQATNYGYTF
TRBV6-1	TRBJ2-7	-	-	TGTGCCAGCAGGAGAAAGTCCCAGGGCACCTACGAGCAGTACTTC	CASRRKSQGTYEQYF
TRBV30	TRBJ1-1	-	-	TGTGCCTGGAGTGTACTGGTAAGAGTTTCTGAAGCTTTCTTT	CAWSVLVRVSEAFF
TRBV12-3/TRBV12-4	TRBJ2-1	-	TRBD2	TGTGCCAGCAGTTTAGCGCGGGAGTTGAATGAGCAGTTCTTC	CASSLARELNEQFF